The rows below give T cell receptor beta chains drawn from one sample of a study of blood T cell repertoires in COVID-19. Repertoires were generated with immunoSEQ multiplex PCR, while TCRdb's copy carries only in-frame clones and drops some. The sample has about 200,000 clones, 75% to 85% seen once. The source material was peripheral blood. The receptors come from a woman aged 80 or older with COVID-19, enrolled during active disease. Each CDR3 is given with its conserved first and last residue. The D gene is left open where the match is weak. The size of a clone is reported for some rows only, either as once, few or many, or as a class for expanded clones.

d_gene | j_gene | v_gene | abundance | CDR3nt | CDR3aa
. | TRBJ2-5 | TRBV7-5 | . | TGTGCCAGAAGCTCAGCACGGGACAGGGAGGAAGAGACCCAGTACTTC | CARSSARDREEETQYF
TRBD1 | TRBJ2-7 | TRBV7-3 | . | TGTGCCAGCAGCTCGGACAGGGCGAGCGAGCAGTACTTC | CASSSDRASEQYF
. | TRBJ2-7 | TRBV7-2 | . | TGTGCCAGCAGCTTAGGTGGCGGGGTACCAACCTACGAGCAGTACTTC | CASSLGGGVPTYEQYF
. | TRBJ2-1 | TRBV21-1 | . | TGTGCCAGCAGCAAAGGGGGAGAAGGACCTCGGGATGAGCAGTTCTTC | CASSKGGEGPRDEQFF
TRBD1 | TRBJ2-7 | TRBV6-5 | . | TGTGCCAGCGTTGACAGGGGGATCTCCTACGAGCAGTACTTC | CASVDRGISYEQYF
. | TRBJ2-5 | TRBV5-4 | . | TGTGCCAGCAGCCCCAATAGCGGCGGCGCGTGGGCCCAGTACTTC | CASSPNSGGAWAQYF
TRBD1 | TRBJ2-5 | TRBV29-1 | . | TGCAGCGTTACCGACAGGGCCGTAAAGACCCAGTACTTC | CSVTDRAVKTQYF
. | TRBJ1-3 | TRBV9 | . | TGTGCCAGCAGCGTAGCTAGGAGGGAAGGAGCTGGAAACACCATATATTTT | CASSVARREGAGNTIYF
TRBD2 | TRBJ2-1 | TRBV15 | . | TGTGCCACCAGCAGAGATCGAATAGCGGGAGGTCTGTACAATGAGCAGTTCTTC | CATSRDRIAGGLYNEQFF
TRBD2 | TRBJ2-3 | TRBV9 | . | TGTGCCAGCAGCGTAGAACTAGCGCGTACTACAGATACGCAGTATTTT | CASSVELARTTDTQYF
TRBD1 | TRBJ1-4 | TRBV5-1 | many | TGCGCCAGCAGCTCAGGGGGTCCAACTAATGAAAAACTGTTTTTT | CASSSGGPTNEKLFF
. | TRBJ1-1 | TRBV19 | once | TGTGCCAGTACTCCGAGGGAGACGGTGAACACTGAAGCTTTCTTT | CASTPRETVNTEAFF
. | TRBJ2-1 | TRBV24-1 | . | TGTGCCACCAGTGATTTGACGGACAGTGCCAAGCAGTTCTTC | CATSDLTDSAKQFF
. | TRBJ1-2 | TRBV6-5 | once | TGTGCCAGCAGTTACTCGAATATAGAAATCCGTCCTAACTTC | CASSYSNIEIRPNF
. | TRBJ1-1 | TRBV28 | . | TGTGCCAGCAGTTTACAGGGGCCGAACACTGAAGCTTTCTTT | CASSLQGPNTEAFF
TRBD1 | TRBJ1-5 | TRBV18 | . | TGTGCCAGCTCACCACGCGGACAGGGCAATCAGCCCCAGCATTTT | CASSPRGQGNQPQHF
TRBD1 | TRBJ1-5 | TRBV5-6 | once | TGTGCCAGCAGCTTGAACGGACAGGGGCTCAATCAGCCCCAGCATTTT | CASSLNGQGLNQPQHF
. | TRBJ1-2 | TRBV5-5 | . | TGTGCCAGCAGCCCCTCGGGGGTAAACTATGGCTACACCTTC | CASSPSGVNYGYTF
. | TRBJ2-1 | TRBV5-1 | . | TGCGCCAGCAGCTTGGATAGGGAGATGGGTGAGCAGTTCTTC | CASSLDREMGEQFF
TRBD1 | TRBJ2-3 | TRBV5-1 | few | TGCGCCAGCAGCTTGGCCCCCGACAGGGGAGCAGATACGCAGTATTTT | CASSLAPDRGADTQYF
. | TRBJ1-6 | TRBV3-1/TRBV3-2 | . | TGTGCCAGCAGCCGACTGAATTCACCCCCCCACTTT | CASSRLNSPPHF
. | TRBJ1-2 | TRBV24-1 | once | TGTGCCACCAGTGATTTGTCCAGGGTCTATGGCTACACCTTC | CATSDLSRVYGYTF
TRBD1 | TRBJ1-4 | TRBV30 | . | TGTGCCTGGAGTGCCGCGGACAGGGGACGGACTAATGAAAAACTGTTTTTT | CAWSAADRGRTNEKLFF
. | TRBJ1-3 | TRBV18 | . | TGTGCCAGCTCGCCAACTGGGAGGACTCCTGGAAACACCATATATTTT | CASSPTGRTPGNTIYF
. | TRBJ2-2 | TRBV28 | few | TGTGCCACCCTAGGGGTCCGCACCGGGGAGCTGTTTTTT | CATLGVRTGELFF
TRBD2 | TRBJ2-7 | TRBV6-5 | few | TGTGCCAGCAGCCCGGGACTAGCGGGTTTCGAGCAGTACTTC | CASSPGLAGFEQYF
. | TRBJ1-2 | TRBV25-1 | . | TGTGCCAGCAGTATAACAGAATCGTCGAGCTACACCTTC | CASSITESSSYTF
. | TRBJ2-3 | TRBV4-1 | . | TGCGCCAGCACCCTAGGACAGAGGAGCACAGATACGCAGTATTTT | CASTLGQRSTDTQYF
TRBD1 | TRBJ1-2 | TRBV28 | . | TGTGCCAGCAGTTCGACAGGGCTGTTAGATGGCTACACCTTC | CASSSTGLLDGYTF
. | TRBJ2-7 | TRBV12-5 | . | TGTGCTAGTTCTAGAGGGTCGGGCTCCTACGAGCAGTACTTC | CASSRGSGSYEQYF
TRBD2 | TRBJ2-1 | TRBV11-2 | . | TGTGCCAGCAGCTTATACCGCGGGAGGGTGAGGAATGAGCAGTTCTTC | CASSLYRGRVRNEQFF
. | TRBJ1-4 | TRBV6-1 | . | TGTGCCAGCAGTGTTCCGGGGGGCGCAGGAAGGACTAATGAAAAACTGTTTTTT | CASSVPGGAGRTNEKLFF
. | TRBJ2-2 | TRBV24-1 | . | TGTGCCACCAGTGATTTTGCTGGAGCCGGGGAGCTGTTTTTT | CATSDFAGAGELFF
. | TRBJ2-5 | TRBV19 | . | TGTGCCAGTAGTATAGAAAGGGACTACCAAGAGACCCAGTACTTC | CASSIERDYQETQYF
. | TRBJ1-1 | TRBV30 | few | TGTGCCTGGAGTAGACAGCTTCGGGCTGAAGCTTTCTTT | CAWSRQLRAEAFF
TRBD1 | TRBJ1-1 | TRBV7-9 | . | TGTGCCAGCAGCGAAACCACAGGGGGAAACACTGAAGCTTTCTTT | CASSETTGGNTEAFF
. | TRBJ1-4 | TRBV30 | . | TGTGCCTCCTTACGGGGGGGAAAAGAAAAACTGTTTTTT | CASLRGGKEKLFF
. | TRBJ2-3 | TRBV2 | . | TGTGCCACCGCGCGGGCTGCTTCGAACACAGATACGCAGTATTTT | CATARAASNTDTQYF
. | TRBJ2-1 | TRBV7-2 | . | TGTGCCAGCAGCTTGGCTTCTGCGGGTTCCTACAATGAGCAGTTCTTC | CASSLASAGSYNEQFF
TRBD1 | TRBJ1-2 | TRBV19 | . | TGTGCCAGTAGTATAGGAGGGGGCGCGACCTATGGCTACACCTTC | CASSIGGGATYGYTF
. | TRBJ1-6 | TRBV9 | . | TGTGCCAGCAGCCCTTCGGGGGGATCTAATTCACCCCTCCACTTT | CASSPSGGSNSPLHF
. | TRBJ1-1 | TRBV5-1 | . | TGCGCCAGCTCAGAGGGAGGGATGAACACTGAAGCTTTCTTT | CASSEGGMNTEAFF
TRBD1 | TRBJ2-7 | TRBV5-8 | once | TGTGCCAGCAGCCCTTACAGGGGGCCCGAGCAGTACTTC | CASSPYRGPEQYF
. | TRBJ1-5 | TRBV2 | once | TGTGCCAGCAGTACGACAGTTTATAGCAATCAGCCCCAGCATTTT | CASSTTVYSNQPQHF
. | TRBJ1-1 | TRBV19 | few | TGTGCCAGTATCAGTACAGGAAACACTGAAGCTTTCTTT | CASISTGNTEAFF
TRBD2 | TRBJ2-7 | TRBV9 | . | TGTGCCAGCAGCGTTTCCAGCGGGACCACCTACGAGCAGTACTTC | CASSVSSGTTYEQYF
. | TRBJ2-3 | TRBV7-9 | . | TGTGCCAGCAGCGCCGGAGATACGCAGTATTTT | CASSAGDTQYF
. | TRBJ1-2 | TRBV19 | . | TGTGCCAGTAGTTCCGACAGGAATAACTATGGCTACACCTTC | CASSSDRNNYGYTF
. | TRBJ1-5 | TRBV10-2 | once | TGCGCCAGCAGCACATCAGGGAGCAATCAGCCCCAGCATTTT | CASSTSGSNQPQHF
TRBD1 | TRBJ1-4 | TRBV28 | . | TGTGCCAGCAGTTCCCTTACAGGGGGATCTGAAAAACTGTTTTTT | CASSSLTGGSEKLFF
TRBD2 | TRBJ2-5 | TRBV5-1 | . | TGCGCCAGCAGCACCGGACTAGCGGGGTACCAAGAGACCCAGTACTTC | CASSTGLAGYQETQYF